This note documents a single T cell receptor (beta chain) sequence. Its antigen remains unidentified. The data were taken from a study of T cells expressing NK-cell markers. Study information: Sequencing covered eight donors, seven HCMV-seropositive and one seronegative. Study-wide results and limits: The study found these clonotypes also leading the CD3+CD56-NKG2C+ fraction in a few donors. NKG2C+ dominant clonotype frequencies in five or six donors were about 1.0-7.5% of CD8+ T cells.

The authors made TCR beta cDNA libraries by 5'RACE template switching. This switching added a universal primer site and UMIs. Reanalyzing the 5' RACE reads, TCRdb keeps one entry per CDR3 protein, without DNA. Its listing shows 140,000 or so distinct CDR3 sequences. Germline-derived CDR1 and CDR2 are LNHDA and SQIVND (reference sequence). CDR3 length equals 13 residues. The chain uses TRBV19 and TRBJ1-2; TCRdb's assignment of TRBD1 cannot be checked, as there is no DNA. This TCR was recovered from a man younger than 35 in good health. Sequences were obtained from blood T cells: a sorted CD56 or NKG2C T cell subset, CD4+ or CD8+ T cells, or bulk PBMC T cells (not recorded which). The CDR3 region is CAIDAGVGYGYTF.